What follows describes a single TCR beta chain. The conserved closing phenylalanine or tryptophan is absent in this CDR3, likely reflecting a read error. The PBMCs had their origin in 10 ml of fresh peripheral blood. Amplification of TCR beta CDR3 regions was performed using RNA transcripts as template. First-round RT-PCR of the TCR CDR3 relied on the HTBI primer set. In TCRdb, the multiplex PCR reads were re-called with MiXCR into one record per CDR3 protein. The table has fewer than 350,000 distinct CDR3 sequences, roughly 18% seen once. The sample comes from a study of T cells in Graves' hyperthyroidism and ophthalmopathy. V was clipped by 4 bases and J by 4 bases, with 13 bases between them. The CDR3 spans 14 residues. Germline V gene lookup returns CDR1 MNHEY and CDR2 SVGEGT.

The chain employs TRBV6-2 or TRBV6-3 and TRBJ1-1, with D perhaps matching TRBD1 (6 bases). The material sequenced was blood. The TCR comes from a man aged 50 to 59 with Graves' ophthalmopathy. CDR3 coding DNA: TGTGCCAGCAGTTCCGCAGGGGTGGGCACTGAAGCTTTCTTG. Its protein product is CASSSAGVGTEAFL.